One sample yielded the 22 T cell receptor beta chains listed below, sequenced in a study of regulatory T cells in long-lasting Graves disease. The authors built TCR beta libraries using iRepertoire HTBI primers and Arm-PCR of CDR3 regions. TCRdb fed the multiplex PCR reads into MiXCR, producing one record per CDR3 protein. The sample includes fewer than 450,000 distinct CDR3 sequences, approximately 15% of them seen just once. Time point denoted: newly diagnosed GD, antithyroid drugs for less than 3 months. The TCR library used RNA extracted from PBMCs. These data were also filed under a second study, of T cells in Graves' hyperthyroidism and ophthalmopathy.

The sequences come from peripheral blood mononuclear cells (PBMCs), collected at new diagnosis, from a patient treated with antithyroid drugs. The receptors shown here come from a middle-aged woman with Graves disease.

This clonotype was detected a few times. This chain joins TRBV5-6 and TRBJ2-7; unclear D gene. Near its end, the DNA agrees better with TRBJ2-1, so the J call may be wrong. This CDR3 contains 17 residues. In germline, CDR1 is SGHDT, CDR2 YYEEEE. The CDR3 here is CASSLVPIRHVHSEQFF. In nucleotides, the CDR3 is TGTGCCAGCAGCTTGGTTCCCATTAGACACGTCCACTCTGAGCAGTTCTTC.

This clonotype occurred many times. This chain's CDR3 is CASSLRGRRDNEQFF. CDR3 DNA: TGCGCCAGCAGCTTGCGCGGGAGAAGGGACAATGAGCAGTTCTTC. The chain carries TRBV5-1 and TRBJ2-1, with 7 positions matching TRBD2. The germline gives CDR1 SGHRS, CDR2 YFSETQ. The CDR3 is 15 amino acids. V dropped 1 base and J dropped 5; count of bases not matched to a gene: 6.

This clonotype turned up a few times. The chain is built from TRBV28 and TRBJ1-1; 8 positions match TRBD1. Per the germline V gene, CDR1 is MDHEN and CDR2 is SYDVKM. After removal of 5 bases from V and 3 bases from J, the junction contained 11 bases not matched to a gene. CDR3 length: 16 residues. CDR3 protein: CASSLANQGAYTEAFF. The CDR3 DNA reads TGTGCCAGCAGTCTTGCCAACCAGGGGGCGTACACTGAAGCTTTCTTT.

The chain couples TRBV19 to TRBJ2-1, with D possibly matching TRBD2 (6 bases). Per the germline V gene, CDR1 is LNHDA and CDR2 is SQIVND (reference sequence). V lost 1 base and J lost 7, with 11 bases in between. The CDR3 sequence is 14 residues long. The CDR3 loop reads CASSIVGLTNEQFF. The CDR3 bases are TGTGCCAGTAGTATAGTGGGACTGACTAATGAGCAGTTCTTC. The entire variable domain, with the rest obtained from reference TRBV19 and TRBJ2-1, is as follows: DGGITQSPKYLFRKEGQNVTLSCEQNLNHDAMYWYRQDPGQGLRLIYYSQIVNDFQKGDIAEGYSVSREKKESFPLTVTSAQKNPTAFYLCASSIVGLTNEQFFGPGTRLTVL.

This clonotype was seen at least ten times. This rearrangement joins TRBV27 to TRBJ1-5; D may be TRBD1 (6 bases). V lost 6 bases and J 5 bases, leaving 14 bases between the germline ends. Per the germline V gene, CDR1 is MNHEY and CDR2 is SMNVEV (reference sequence). The CDR3 loop spans 14 amino acids. The CDR3 bases are TGTGCCAGCAGCTTAGGTACAGGGTATCAGCCCCAGCATTTT. Translation gives CASSLGTGYQPQHF.

This clonotype was recorded many times. The chain carries TRBV28 and TRBJ2-7; 8 nucleotides line up with TRBD1. Germline values: CDR1 MDHEN, CDR2 SYDVKM. V shed 5 bases and J 7 bases; nucleotides not matched to a gene: 13. This CDR3 has 15 amino acids. CDR3 nucleotides: TGTGCCAGCAGTCCTCCCGACAGGGGACCCGTGGAGCAGTACTTC. Translated: CASSPPDRGPVEQYF.

This clonotype was found many times. CDR3 DNA: TGTGCCAGCAGCCCACTAGTCGCCCAATACGAGCAGTACTTC. This sequence encodes CASSPLVAQYEQYF. The chain uses TRBV12-3 or TRBV12-4 and TRBJ2-7; D may be TRBD2 (5 bases). Deletions cut 6 bases from V and 4 bases from J, with 16 bases between. The CDR3 totals 14 residues.

This clonotype came up many times. The chain couples TRBV12-3 or TRBV12-4 to TRBJ2-5, with D possibly TRBD1 on 6 matching bases. CDR3 length: 14 residues. Trimming took off 7 bases at V and 2 bases at J, with 14 bases between the two ends. The CDR3 DNA sequence: TGTGCCAGCACCCACCCCGGACAGCAAGAGACCCAGTACTTC. It codes for CASTHPGQQETQYF.

This clonotype was seen many times. The chain carries TRBV7-9 and TRBJ1-1; the D is unclear. The V end was cut by 6 bases, the J end by 1 base, with 9 bases between. Germline-derived CDR1 and CDR2 are SEHNR and FQNEAQ (reference sequence). The CDR3 covers 13 residues. In DNA, the CDR3 is TGTGCCAGCAGACCCGACGGGAACACTGAAGCTTTCTTT. Its translation is CASRPDGNTEAFF. Supplemented by reference TRBV7-9 and TRBJ1-1, the full variable domain reads DTGVSQNPRHKITKRGQNVTFRCDPISEHNRLYWYRQTLGQGPEFLTYFQNEAQLEKSRLLSDRFSAERPKGSFSTLEIQRTEQGDSAMYLCASRPDGNTEAFFGQGTRLTVV.

This rearrangement joins TRBV30 to TRBJ2-1; D possibly corresponds to TRBD2 (6 bases). CDR3 length: 14 residues. From germline, CDR1 is GTSNPN and CDR2 SVGIG (reference sequence). Deletions cut 6 bases from V and 0 bases from J, with 12 bases between. The CDR3 spells CACSGMSSYNEQFF. CDR3 nucleotide sequence: TGTGCCTGTAGCGGAATGAGCTCCTACAATGAGCAGTTCTTC.

This clonotype came up many times. The chain couples TRBV7-9 to TRBJ2-7, with TRBD2 matching over 14 bases. Germline lookup yields CDR1 SEHNR and CDR2 FQNEAQ (reference sequence). This CDR3 contains 17 residues. The junction had 9 bases not matched to a gene; V was cut back by 5 bases and J by 3 bases. The CDR3 bases are TGTGCCAGCAGCCTCGGGACTAGCGGGAGAAGAGACTACGAGCAGTACTTC. Protein product: CASSLGTSGRRDYEQYF.

Ten or more counts support this clonotype. The chain uses TRBV7-9 and TRBJ2-3; D gene unclear. Germline assignment: CDR1 SEHNR and CDR2 FQNEAQ (reference sequence). The CDR3 is 15 residues long. V gave up 5 bases and J gave up 1 base, with 13 bases separating them. The CDR3 bases are TGTGCCAGCAGCCCAGACTCCTCTCGCACAGATACGCAGTATTTT. This encodes CASSPDSSRTDTQYF.

This clonotype was counted ten times or more. This chain joins TRBV7-2 and TRBJ2-3; TRBD2 agrees at 13 bases. The J segment lost 5 bases and the V segment lost 6 bases, leaving 8 bases of the junction unmatched. This CDR3 region has 16 residues. Germline loops: CDR1 SGHTA, CDR2 FQGNSA. The CDR3 DNA is TGTGCCAGCAGGAAACTAGCGGGAGGGCCCGGAGATACGCAGTATTTT. Translation gives CASRKLAGGPGDTQYF. The variable domain in full, with the rest retrieved from reference TRBV7-2 and TRBJ2-3, is GAGVSQSPSNKVTEKGKDVELRCDPISGHTALYWYRQSLGQGLEFLIYFQGNSAPDKSGLPSDRFSAERTGGSVSTLTIQRTQQEDSAVYLCASRKLAGGPGDTQYFGPGTRLTVL.

The chain employs TRBV7-8 and TRBJ2-7; D call uncertain. Germline assignment: CDR1 SGHVS and CDR2 FQNEAQ. V gave up 6 bases and J gave up 7 bases, with 22 bases separating them. CDR3 length: 15 residues. The CDR3 DNA reads as TGTGCCAGCAGGCCCGGCCGCCAGGTTTTTGATGAGCAGTACTTC. This encodes CASRPGRQVFDEQYF.

This clonotype was recorded many times. The CDR3 sequence is CASRNRPSGNTIYF. CDR3 nucleotides: TGTGCCAGCAGAAATCGGCCCTCTGGAAACACCATATATTTT. V is TRBV6-1 and J is TRBJ1-3; D ambiguous. CDR3 length equals 14 residues. Germline loops: CDR1 MNHNS, CDR2 SASEGT. V lost 6 bases to trimming and J lost 0 bases, with 9 bases between them.

This clonotype came up many times. The gene calls are TRBV11-3 and TRBJ2-3, with 7 bases matching TRBD2. There are 15 residues in the CDR3. Per germline, CDR1 SGHNT and CDR2 YENEEA. The junction had 5 bases not matched to a gene; V was cut back by 1 base and J by 4 bases. For the CDR3, the DNA is TGTGCCAGCAGCTTAGGAGGGAGGGAGGCAGATACGCAGTATTTT. It codes for CASSLGGREADTQYF. The whole variable domain, remainder taken from reference TRBV11-3 and TRBJ2-3, is EAGVVQSPRYKIIEKKQPVAFWCNPISGHNTLYWYLQNLGQGPELLIRYENEEAVDDSQLPKDRFSAERLKGVDSTLKIQPAELGDSAVYLCASSLGGREADTQYFGPGTRLTVL.

This clonotype was observed at least ten times. This rearrangement joins TRBV5-4 to TRBJ2-7, with D perhaps matching TRBD1 (5 bases). CDR1 is SGHNT and CDR2 is YYREEE in the germline V gene (reference sequence). With 4 bases removed from V and 0 bases from J, the gap between germline ends came to 11 bases. CDR3 size: 14 residues. The CDR3 DNA sequence: TGTGCCAGCAGCGGTGACAGATTCTCCTACGAGCAGTACTTC. Protein sequence: CASSGDRFSYEQYF.

This clonotype was seen at least ten times. The CDR3 loop reads CASSPRRTGTPSGANVLTF. CDR3 DNA: TGTGCCAGCAGTCCCCGCCGGACAGGGACTCCCTCTGGGGCCAACGTCCTGACTTTC. This chain connects TRBV12-3 or TRBV12-4 to TRBJ2-6; 8 nucleotides align to TRBD1. The V segment lost 5 bases and the J segment 0 bases; nucleotides outside the gene matches: 12. The CDR3 has 19 residues.

A note on this clonotype: Just one base apart from a much larger clone, this may be a read error. Because the CDR3 is missing its conserved closing phenylalanine or tryptophan, this is likely a read error. The genes are TRBV12-3 or TRBV12-4 and TRBJ1-6; TRBD1 matches 7 bases. The CDR3 extends over 14 amino acids. V trimming: 6 bases; J trimming: 9 bases; junction bases outside the gene matches: 8. For the CDR3, the DNA is TGTGCCAGCAGCTTGACAGGGAATGTTTCACCCCTCCACCTT. Its translation is CASSLTGNVSPLHL.

This clonotype was seen repeatedly, ten times or more. The chain has TRBV20-1 and TRBJ2-1; the match to TRBD2 covers 9 bases. V dropped 0 bases and J dropped 8; count of bases not matched to a gene: 14. The germline gives CDR1 DFQATT, CDR2 SNEGSKA (reference sequence). The length of the CDR3 is 17 residues. CDR3 in amino acids: CSARDLLGGRGADEQFF. The CDR3 nucleotides read TGCAGTGCTAGAGATCTATTAGGCGGGAGGGGGGCCGATGAGCAGTTCTTC.

This clonotype has at least ten counts. The chain is built from TRBV2 and TRBJ2-4; 7 positions agree with TRBD2. V lost 6 bases and J lost 0; bases outside the gene matches: 5. Germline CDR1 reads SNHLY; CDR2 reads FYNNEI. This CDR3 comprises 15 residues. The CDR3 DNA sequence: TGTGCCAGCAGGGACGGGAGGAGAGCCAAAAACATTCAGTACTTC. Its translation is CASRDGRRAKNIQYF.

The chain employs TRBV19 and TRBJ2-1, with TRBD1 identical over 9 bases. J lost 8 bases, V lost 3 bases, and 8 bases had no gene match. This CDR3 region has 15 residues. Germline V gene data show CDR1 as LNHDA and CDR2 as SQIVND (reference sequence). The CDR3 nucleotides read TGTGCCAGTAGTATTAGGGACAGGGTGGGGGATGAGCAGTTCTTC. Amino acids: CASSIRDRVGDEQFF.